Shown below are 21 T cell receptor beta chains from a single sample sequenced in a study of T cell repertoires in cytomegalovirus infection (dated by TCRdb to between 2018 and 2020). Data came from an Illumina HiSeq 1500. TCRdb reran the public reads through fastp at Q25 and MiXCR, keeping productive beta chains. A single entry per CDR3 protein holds the most common genes and DNA from its merged rows. The sample table lists a few hundred thousand distinct CDR3 sequences, 9% to 9.5% of them with a count of one. The ten top clones hold about 4.5% of the sample. The specimen was PBMCs. The receptors derive from a human donor in good health (CMV status not recorded). Some clones in this sample may be carry-over from other donors' samples.

This clonotype was seen many times. The chain couples TRBV7-2 to TRBJ2-7; unclear D gene. V gave up 5 bases and J gave up 0 bases, with 20 bases separating them. CDR1 is SGHTA and CDR2 is FQGNSA in the germline V gene. The CDR3 totals 17 residues. CDR3 region: CASSPQPPQLSSYEQYF. The CDR3 region has the DNA TGTGCCAGCAGCCCTCAACCGCCCCAGTTGAGCTCCTACGAGCAGTACTTC.

J is TRBJ1-5 and V is TRBV10-3, with a possible D match to TRBD1 (6 bases). The V and J ends lost 9 bases and 0 bases respectively, with 12 bases between them. The CDR3 is 14 residues long. Germline CDR1 reads ENHRY; CDR2 reads SYGVKD. CDR3 in DNA: TGTGCCATTGGGGGGGGGGCTAGCAATCAGCCCCAGCATTTT. This encodes CAIGGGASNQPQHF.

The gene calls are TRBV27 and TRBJ1-2; maybe TRBD1 (6 bases). Germline CDR1 is MNHEY and CDR2 is SMNVEV (reference sequence). The V end lost 6 bases, the J end lost 8 bases, and 16 bases lay between the germline ends. The CDR3 spans 13 residues. This CDR3 reads CASSRGLWTGYTF. CDR3 coding DNA: TGTGCCAGCAGCAGGGGTTTGTGGACGGGCTACACCTTC.

This clonotype appeared a few times. This chain's CDR3 is CASSYRGATDTQYF. The CDR3 DNA is TGTGCCAGCAGCTACAGGGGGGCCACAGATACGCAGTATTTT. V gene TRBV11-3 combines with J gene TRBJ2-3; 8 bases fit TRBD1. Germline lookup yields CDR1 SGHNT and CDR2 YENEEA. Losses at the gene ends were 4 bases for V and 2 bases for J; bases not matched to a gene: 2. This CDR3 spans 14 amino acids. The full variable domain, rest sourced from reference TRBV11-3 and TRBJ2-3, is EAGVVQSPRYKIIEKKQPVAFWCNPISGHNTLYWYLQNLGQGPELLIRYENEEAVDDSQLPKDRFSAERLKGVDSTLKIQPAELGDSAVYLCASSYRGATDTQYFGPGTRLTVL.

The V gene is TRBV5-1, the J gene TRBJ2-2, with D perhaps given as TRBD1 or TRBD2 (6 bases each). Germline V gene lookup returns CDR1 SGHRS and CDR2 YFSETQ. V was trimmed by 2 bases and J by 5 bases, leaving 16 bases between them. The CDR3 extends over 16 amino acids. The CDR3: CASSFSPGGKTGELFF. The CDR3 DNA follows: TGCGCCAGCAGCTTTAGCCCCGGGGGCAAAACCGGGGAGCTGTTTTTT.

The gene calls are TRBV5-1 and TRBJ1-1; D perhaps matches TRBD1 (6 bases). The germline gives CDR1 SGHRS, CDR2 YFSETQ. Trimming shortened V by 3 bases and J by 4 bases, and 13 bases separated the two germline ends. CDR3 length: 14 amino acids. The CDR3 DNA reads TGCGCCAGCAGCTCAGACAGGTCGCTCACTGAAGCTTTCTTT. Its protein product is CASSSDRSLTEAFF.

In this sample, this clonotype turned up many times. This sequence joins TRBV7-2 and TRBJ2-2; TRBD1 agrees at 8 bases. Trimming removed 5 bases from V and 7 bases from J; junction bases left unmatched: 6. Germline CDR1 is SGHTA and CDR2 is FQGNSA. There are 14 residues in the CDR3. The CDR3 loop is CASSPRGLGGELFF. DNA of the CDR3: TGTGCCAGCAGCCCCAGGGGGCTCGGCGGGGAGCTGTTTTTT.

This clonotype showed up just a few times. V gene TRBV4-3 combines with J gene TRBJ2-1; D call uncertain. With 5 bases removed from V and 7 bases from J, the gap between germline ends came to 12 bases. This CDR3 has 13 residues. Per the germline V gene, CDR1 is LGHNA and CDR2 is YSLEER. DNA for the CDR3: TGCGCCAGCAGCGACCGACTTAGAAATGAGCAGTTCTTC. This translates into CASSDRLRNEQFF.

The chain is built from TRBV28 and TRBJ2-3; TRBD2 aligns across 7 bases. In germline, CDR1 is MDHEN, CDR2 SYDVKM. The trim removed 6 bases at V and 7 bases at J, leaving 25 bases unmatched. The CDR3 covers 19 residues. Here the CDR3 DNA reads TGTGCCAGCAGGAATAACTGGGGGGGGGGGACCCTCATTTCGTATACGCAGTATTTT. Protein sequence: CASRNNWGGGTLISYTQYF. The variable domain in full, with the rest retrieved from reference TRBV28 and TRBJ2-3, is DVKVTQSSRYLVKRTGEKVFLECVQDMDHENMFWYRQDPGLGLRLIYFSYDVKMKEKGDIPEGYSVSREKKERFSLILESASTNQTSMYLCASRNNWGGGTLISYTQYFGPGTRLTVL.

This clonotype came up a few times. CDR3 sequence: CASSPVSSYNSPLHF. In DNA form, the CDR3 reads TGTGCCAGCAGCCCGGTGAGCTCCTATAATTCACCCCTCCACTTT. The chain employs TRBV7-9 and TRBJ1-6, with D hard to call. The CDR3 totals 15 residues. The V end was cut by 5 bases, the J end by 0 bases, with 8 bases between. The germline CDR1 and CDR2 sequences are SEHNR and FQNEAQ (reference sequence).

Here the CDR3 DNA reads TGTGCCAGCAGCTGGACCTACAATCAGCCCCAGCATTTT. It encodes CASSWTYNQPQHF. The chain recombines TRBV3-1 with TRBJ1-5; D not certain. The CDR3 consists of 13 residues. V was clipped by 5 bases and J by 3 bases, with 8 bases between them. The germline CDR1 and CDR2 sequences are LGHDT and YNNKEL (reference sequence).

This clonotype was seen repeatedly, ten times or more. This chain links TRBV28 with TRBJ2-7, with 14 bases that match TRBD2. With 7 bases clipped from V and 5 bases from J, the junction kept 7 bases outside the gene matches. Germline V gives CDR1 MDHEN, CDR2 SYDVKM. This CDR3 spans 15 amino acids. The CDR3 DNA sequence: TGTGCCAGCACCACGGGACTAGCGGGAGTCAACGAGCAGTACTTC. It encodes CASTTGLAGVNEQYF.

This clonotype was detected only a few times. The J gene is TRBJ2-1, the V gene TRBV7-3, with D perhaps matching TRBD2 (7 bases). The V gene lost 5 bases and the J gene lost 2 bases, with 13 bases spanning the gap. CDR3 length equals 15 residues. From germline, CDR1 is SGHTA and CDR2 FQGTGA. The CDR3 DNA is TGTGCCAGCAGCCTCTTGGGGGGGCCCTACAATGAGCAGTTCTTC. Protein sequence: CASSLLGGPYNEQFF.

This clonotype showed up just a few times. Germline is not matched at one junction end, which may reflect a read error. The V call is TRBV4-1, the J call TRBJ1-2; maybe TRBD1 (5 bases). The CDR3 consists of 15 residues. Germline V lookup: CDR1 MGHRA, CDR2 YSYEKL. As DNA, the CDR3 is TGTGCCAGCAGCCAAGATCTTGGAGGGGCCTATGGCTACACCTTC. Residues: CASSQDLGGAYGYTF.

This clonotype was detected many times. The V and J genes are TRBV6-2 or TRBV6-3 and TRBJ2-6; 9 bases match TRBD1. The V and J ends lost 2 bases and 4 bases, in that order; junction bases with no gene match: 6. Germline assignment: CDR1 MNHEY and CDR2 SVGEGT. The CDR3 is 17 residues long. CDR3 coding DNA: TGTGCCAGCAGTTACATTGGACAGGGGACGGGGGCCAACGTCCTGACTTTC. Translated, it gives CASSYIGQGTGANVLTF.

The table lists this clonotype with a few counts. This sequence joins TRBV7-3 and TRBJ1-1; D gene unclear. V gave up 5 bases and J gave up 0 bases, with 19 bases separating them. Looked up from germline, CDR1 is SGHTA and CDR2 is FQGTGA. The CDR3 covers 17 residues. CDR3 loop: CASSPLGGQILNTEAFF. CDR3 bases: TGTGCCAGCAGCCCCCTTGGAGGGCAAATACTGAACACTGAAGCTTTCTTT.

This clonotype was seen a handful of times. V usage is TRBV4-2 and J usage is TRBJ1-2; a possible D gene is TRBD1 (5 bases). The CDR3 has 12 amino acids. Germline V gives CDR1 LGHNA, CDR2 YNFKEQ. V lost 0 bases and J lost 14, with 13 bases in between. The CDR3 region is CASSQEDSFSTF. Here the CDR3 DNA reads TGTGCCAGCAGCCAAGAAGACAGCTTTTCTACCTTC.

V is TRBV7-2 and J is TRBJ1-5, with TRBD1 as a possible D gene (5 bases). The V and J ends lost 2 bases and 2 bases respectively, with 10 bases between them. The CDR3 extends over 15 amino acids. Germline V gene sequence: CDR1 SGHTA, CDR2 FQGNSA. CDR3 coding DNA: TGTGCCAGCAGCTTAACTAGGGACCGCAATCAGCCCCAGCATTTT. Its translation: CASSLTRDRNQPQHF.

The chain joins TRBV2 to TRBJ1-2; maybe TRBD1 (6 bases). The germline V gene has CDR1 SNHLY and CDR2 FYNNEI. This CDR3 comprises 13 residues. The germline V and J ends were trimmed by 0 bases and 6 bases, with 8 bases remaining between them. The CDR3 nucleotides are TGTGCCAGCAGTGAAGCCAGGGGACATGGCTACACCTTC. Amino acids: CASSEARGHGYTF.

This clonotype was recorded a few times. CDR3 in amino acids: CASSYSRDGAYEQYF. CDR3 DNA: TGTGCCAGCAGTTACTCACGGGACGGAGCCTACGAGCAGTACTTC. This chain uses TRBV6-2 or TRBV6-3 with TRBJ2-7; possibly TRBD1 or TRBD2 for D (5 bases each). V was shortened by 0 bases and J by 2 bases, with 11 bases between the two germline ends. The germline V gene has CDR1 MNHEY and CDR2 SVGEGT. The CDR3 has 15 amino acids.

The table lists this clonotype with a few counts. The chain combines TRBV7-4 with TRBJ2-7; D is tentatively TRBD1 or TRBD2 (7 bases each). The V and J ends lost 1 base and 3 bases respectively, with 13 bases between them. This CDR3 has 15 residues. The V gene's germline CDR1 is SGHVT and CDR2 SQSDAQ. This CDR3 is CASSLEAGGGYEQYF. Here the CDR3 DNA reads TGTGCCAGCAGCTTAGAGGCAGGGGGGGGCTACGAGCAGTACTTC.